The rows below give T cell receptor beta chains drawn from one sample of a study of shared clonotypes between healthy human individuals. This table comes from immunoSEQ multiplex PCR, and its TCRdb copy is limited to in-frame clones, with some not included. The table records some 2 million clones, around 96% of them present only once. Sequencing input: naive CD8+ T cells sorted from blood. These receptor sequences come from a young man in good health. Each CDR3 is given with its conserved first and last residue. The order of the fields is J gene, V gene, D gene, CDR3 protein. A D gene is named only where the DNA matches it firmly.

>TRBJ2-5|TRBV11-2|-
CASSLLRGGYQETQYF
>TRBJ2-2|TRBV6-5|-
CASSYSQNTGELFF
>TRBJ2-2|TRBV28|-
CASSFQGNTGELFF
>TRBJ1-2|TRBV25-1|-
CASSEVTNYGYTF
>TRBJ2-7|TRBV27|-
CASSLSRWDNINEQYF
>TRBJ1-1|TRBV5-1|TRBD1
CASSPIHSTGAEAFF
>TRBJ2-1|TRBV9|-
CASSVGSRGNEQFF
>TRBJ1-1|TRBV28|-
CASRWGEGNTEAFF
>TRBJ1-1|TRBV10-3|-
CAISDGNTEAFF
>TRBJ2-7|TRBV5-1|-
CASSFWTPNDYEQYF
>TRBJ1-1|TRBV6-5|-
CASSYAGIQTEAFF
>TRBJ2-7|TRBV30|-
CAWSEGYEQYF
>TRBJ1-2|TRBV5-1|-
CASSSLLVALGGYGYTF
>TRBJ2-5|TRBV5-6|-
CASSFFNPETQYF
>TRBJ1-1|TRBV11-2|-
CASSLGEITEAFF
>TRBJ1-1|TRBV5-1|TRBD1
CASADEGAYTEAFF
>TRBJ2-7|TRBV7-2|TRBD1
CASFPTGDRGEQYF
>TRBJ2-7|TRBV7-2|-
CASSLDGEEQQYF
>TRBJ1-2|TRBV29-1|TRBD1
CSVEDRQGLKPYGYTF
>TRBJ2-3|TRBV21-1|-
CASSKKFIELAGEKDTQYF
>TRBJ2-1|TRBV28|TRBD2
CASHQTRLAGGPGYNEQFF
>TRBJ1-1|TRBV19|-
CASSIRGFTEAFF
>TRBJ1-2|TRBV5-1|TRBD1
CASSQDRGDYGYTF
>TRBJ2-5|TRBV27|-
CASRGQTQYF
>TRBJ2-7|TRBV5-1|TRBD2
CASSAVAGGDFSYEQYF
>TRBJ2-3|TRBV7-9|-
CASILGTYTDTQYF
>TRBJ2-2|TRBV19|-
CASSILGGSTGELFF
>TRBJ1-1|TRBV7-9|TRBD1
CASSPQGGKTEAFF
>TRBJ1-2|TRBV11-3|-
CASSSSEGAVYLNYGYTF
>TRBJ2-3|TRBV7-2|TRBD1
CASSFDRGQGDTQYF
>TRBJ2-5|TRBV27|TRBD2
CASSLFAGLAEQETQYF
>TRBJ2-5|TRBV28|TRBD2
CASSRAPPGVPSGPSQETQYF
>TRBJ2-1|TRBV10-3|TRBD1
CATGTPGQPNNEQFF
>TRBJ1-2|TRBV4-1|TRBD1
CASSHPGQGDYGYTF
>TRBJ2-2|TRBV10-2|-
CASSLDGVAGELFF
>TRBJ2-7|TRBV5-4|TRBD2
CASSFGGARSEQYF
>TRBJ1-6|TRBV27|-
CASSLGGTRISYNSPLHF
>TRBJ1-4|TRBV6-6|-
CASRGAIATNEKLFF
>TRBJ2-1|TRBV12-2|-
CASRTISSGSYNEQFF
>TRBJ2-7|TRBV10-1|TRBD1
CASSSNPGQAEYF
>TRBJ2-2|TRBV5-3|-
CARSRTRNTGELFF
>TRBJ1-4|TRBV6-5|-
CASSYGVGTTNEKLFF
>TRBJ2-7|TRBV15|-
CATSLLASAEQYF
>TRBJ1-6|TRBV27|-
CASSPQNSPLHF
>TRBJ1-2|TRBV14|TRBD1
CASRGDSYGYTF
>TRBJ2-7|TRBV6-6|TRBD2
CASSYGGETYEQYF
>TRBJ1-2|TRBV7-2|-
CASSLEGQGVADGYTF
>TRBJ1-2|TRBV6-5|-
CASRQVGGNYGYTF
>TRBJ1-1|TRBV30|-
CAWSPPNTEAFF
>TRBJ2-3|TRBV5-1|-
CASSLPIGTSTDTQYF
>TRBJ2-7|TRBV2|TRBD2
CASSEAAGESYEQYF
>TRBJ2-2|TRBV12-5|-
CASGFPAPGELFF
>TRBJ2-1|TRBV6-5|-
CASSYSSPTSNEQFF
>TRBJ2-7|TRBV6-5|-
CASSYSVSGYEQYF
>TRBJ2-1|TRBV6-5|TRBD2
CASSYSMPSGSNEQFF
>TRBJ1-1|TRBV4-3|-
CASSPQTSTEAFF
>TRBJ2-2|TRBV28|-
CASHKNTGELFF
>TRBJ2-2|TRBV9|TRBD1
CASSVARQGVEAGELFF